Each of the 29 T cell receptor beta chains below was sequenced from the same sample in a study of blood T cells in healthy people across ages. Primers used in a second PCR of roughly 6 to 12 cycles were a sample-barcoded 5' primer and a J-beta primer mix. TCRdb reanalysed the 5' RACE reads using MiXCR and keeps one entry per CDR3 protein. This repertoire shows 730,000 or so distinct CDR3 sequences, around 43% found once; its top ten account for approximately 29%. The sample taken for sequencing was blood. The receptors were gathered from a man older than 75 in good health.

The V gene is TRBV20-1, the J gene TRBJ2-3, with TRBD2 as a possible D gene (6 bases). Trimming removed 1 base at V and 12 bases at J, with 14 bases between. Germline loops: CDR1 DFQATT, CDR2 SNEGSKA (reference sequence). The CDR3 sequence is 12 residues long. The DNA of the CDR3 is TGCAGTGCTAGAGTCGCGGGGCGTGAACAGTATTTT. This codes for CSARVAGREQYF.

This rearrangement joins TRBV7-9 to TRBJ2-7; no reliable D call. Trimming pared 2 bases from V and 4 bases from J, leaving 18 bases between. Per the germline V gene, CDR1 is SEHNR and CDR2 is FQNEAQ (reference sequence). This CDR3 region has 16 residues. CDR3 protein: CASSLYPKRSAYEQYF. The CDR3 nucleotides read TGTGCCAGCAGCTTATATCCCAAAAGGTCAGCTTACGAGCAGTACTTC.

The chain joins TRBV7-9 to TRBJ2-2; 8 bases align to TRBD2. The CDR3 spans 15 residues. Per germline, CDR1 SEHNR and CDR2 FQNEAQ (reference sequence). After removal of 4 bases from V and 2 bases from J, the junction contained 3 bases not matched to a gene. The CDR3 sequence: CASSSRTSNTGELFF. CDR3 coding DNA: TGTGCCAGCAGCTCAAGGACTAGCAACACCGGGGAGCTGTTTTTT.

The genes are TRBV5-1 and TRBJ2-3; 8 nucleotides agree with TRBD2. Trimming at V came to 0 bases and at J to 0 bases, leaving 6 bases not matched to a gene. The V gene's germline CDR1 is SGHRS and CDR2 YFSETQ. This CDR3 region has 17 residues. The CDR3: CASSLGLASSSTDTQYF. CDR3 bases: TGCGCCAGCAGCTTGGGACTAGCGTCCTCTAGCACAGATACGCAGTATTTT.

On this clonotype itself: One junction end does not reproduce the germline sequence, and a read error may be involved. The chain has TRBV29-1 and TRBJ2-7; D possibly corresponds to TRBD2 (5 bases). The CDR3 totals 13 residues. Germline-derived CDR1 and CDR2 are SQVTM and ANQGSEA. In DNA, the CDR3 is TGCGGCGTAGGCCGGCCCCCGAGGGACGAGCAGTACTTC. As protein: CGVGRPPRDEQYF.

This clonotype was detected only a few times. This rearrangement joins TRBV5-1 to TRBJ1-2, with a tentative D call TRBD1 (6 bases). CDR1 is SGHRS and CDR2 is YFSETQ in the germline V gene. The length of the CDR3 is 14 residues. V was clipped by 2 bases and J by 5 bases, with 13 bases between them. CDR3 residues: CASSFFGQTYGYTF. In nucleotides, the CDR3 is TGCGCCAGCAGCTTCTTCGGACAGACGTATGGCTACACCTTC. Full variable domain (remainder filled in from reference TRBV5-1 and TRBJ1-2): KAGVTQTPRYLIKTRGQQVTLSCSPISGHRSVSWYQQTPGQGLQFLFEYFSETQRNKGNFPGRFSGRQFSNSRSEMNVSTLELGDSALYLCASSFFGQTYGYTFGSGTRLTVV.

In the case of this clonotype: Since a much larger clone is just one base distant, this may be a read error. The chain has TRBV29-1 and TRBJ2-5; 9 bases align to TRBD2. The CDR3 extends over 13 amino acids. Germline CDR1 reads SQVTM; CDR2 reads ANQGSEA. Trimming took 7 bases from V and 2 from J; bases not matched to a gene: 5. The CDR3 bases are TGCAGCGAGCCGACTAGCGGACAAGAGACCCAGTACTTC. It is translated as CSEPTSGQETQYF.

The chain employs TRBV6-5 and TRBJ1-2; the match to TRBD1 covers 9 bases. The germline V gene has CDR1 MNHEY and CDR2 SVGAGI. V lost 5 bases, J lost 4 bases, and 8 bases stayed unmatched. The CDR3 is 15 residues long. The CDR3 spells CASSTRTGVAYGYTF. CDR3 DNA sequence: TGTGCCAGCAGTACCCGGACAGGGGTGGCCTATGGCTACACCTTC.

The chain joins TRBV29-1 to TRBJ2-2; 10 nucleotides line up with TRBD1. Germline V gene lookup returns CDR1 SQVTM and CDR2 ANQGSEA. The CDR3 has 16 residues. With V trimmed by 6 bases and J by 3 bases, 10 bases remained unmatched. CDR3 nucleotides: TGCAGCGTGTCGGGGGGACAGGGGACGCACACCGGGGAGCTGTTTTTT. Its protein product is CSVSGGQGTHTGELFF.

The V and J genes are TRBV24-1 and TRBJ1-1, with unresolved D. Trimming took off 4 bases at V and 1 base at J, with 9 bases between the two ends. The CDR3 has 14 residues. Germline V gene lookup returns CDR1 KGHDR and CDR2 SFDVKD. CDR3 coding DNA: TGTGCCACCAGTGACTTTACAGAGAACACTGAAGCTTTCTTT. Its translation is CATSDFTENTEAFF.

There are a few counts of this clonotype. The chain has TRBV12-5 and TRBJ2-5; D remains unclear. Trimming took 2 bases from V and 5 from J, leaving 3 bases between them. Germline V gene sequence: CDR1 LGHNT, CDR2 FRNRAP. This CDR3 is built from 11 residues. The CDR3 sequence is CASGLMETQYF. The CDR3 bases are TGTGCTAGTGGTTTGATGGAGACCCAGTACTTC.

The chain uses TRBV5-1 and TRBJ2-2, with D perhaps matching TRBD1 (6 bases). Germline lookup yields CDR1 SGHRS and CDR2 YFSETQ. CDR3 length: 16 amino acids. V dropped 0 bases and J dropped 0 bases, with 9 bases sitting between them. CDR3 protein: CASSLDTGTNTGELFF. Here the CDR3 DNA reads TGCGCCAGCAGCTTGGATACAGGGACGAACACCGGGGAGCTGTTTTTT.

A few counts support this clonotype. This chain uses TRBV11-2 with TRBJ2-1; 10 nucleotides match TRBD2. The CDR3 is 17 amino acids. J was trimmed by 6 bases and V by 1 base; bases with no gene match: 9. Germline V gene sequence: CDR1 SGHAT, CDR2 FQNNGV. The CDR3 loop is CASSLAPALAGRNEQFF. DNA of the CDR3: TGTGCCAGCAGCTTAGCCCCTGCACTAGCGGGGCGCAATGAGCAGTTCTTC. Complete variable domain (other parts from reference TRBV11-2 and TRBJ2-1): EAGVAQSPRYKIIEKRQSVAFWCNPISGHATLYWYQQILGQGPKLLIQFQNNGVVDDSQLPKDRFSAERLKGVDSTLKIQPAKLEDSAVYLCASSLAPALAGRNEQFFGPGTRLTVL.

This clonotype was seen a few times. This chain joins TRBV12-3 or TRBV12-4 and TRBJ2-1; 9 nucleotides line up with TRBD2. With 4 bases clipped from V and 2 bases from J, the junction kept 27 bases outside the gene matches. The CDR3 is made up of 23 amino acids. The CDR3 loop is CASSWDRHFFKAGGENAYNEQFF. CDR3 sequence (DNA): TGTGCCAGCAGTTGGGACAGACACTTTTTTAAGGCGGGGGGGGAGAACGCCTACAATGAGCAGTTCTTC.

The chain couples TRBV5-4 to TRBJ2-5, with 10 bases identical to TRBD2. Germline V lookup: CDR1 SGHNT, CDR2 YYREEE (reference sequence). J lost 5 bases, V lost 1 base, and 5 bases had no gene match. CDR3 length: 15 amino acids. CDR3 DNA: TGTGCCAGCAGCTTGCCGAGCGGGAGGGCCGAGACCCAGTACTTC. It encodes CASSLPSGRAETQYF.

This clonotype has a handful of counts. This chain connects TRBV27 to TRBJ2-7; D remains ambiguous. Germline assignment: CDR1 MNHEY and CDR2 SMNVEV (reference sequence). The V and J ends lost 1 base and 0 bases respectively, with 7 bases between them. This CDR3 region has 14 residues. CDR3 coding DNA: TGTGCCAGCAGTTTATATCAGTACTCCTACGAGCAGTACTTC. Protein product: CASSLYQYSYEQYF.

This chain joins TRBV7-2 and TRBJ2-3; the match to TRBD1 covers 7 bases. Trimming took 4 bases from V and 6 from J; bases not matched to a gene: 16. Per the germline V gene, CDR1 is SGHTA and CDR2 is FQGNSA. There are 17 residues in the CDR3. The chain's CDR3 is CASSSVGRQGQLDTQYF. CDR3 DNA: TGTGCCAGCAGCTCGGTAGGGCGACAGGGACAGTTGGATACGCAGTATTTT.

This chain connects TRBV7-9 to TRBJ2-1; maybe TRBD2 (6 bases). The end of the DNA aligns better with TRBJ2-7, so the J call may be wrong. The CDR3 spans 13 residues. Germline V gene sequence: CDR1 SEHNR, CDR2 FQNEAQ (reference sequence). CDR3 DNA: TGTGCCAGCAGCTTAGCCAGGGACTTTGAGCAGTACTTC. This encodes CASSLARDFEQYF.

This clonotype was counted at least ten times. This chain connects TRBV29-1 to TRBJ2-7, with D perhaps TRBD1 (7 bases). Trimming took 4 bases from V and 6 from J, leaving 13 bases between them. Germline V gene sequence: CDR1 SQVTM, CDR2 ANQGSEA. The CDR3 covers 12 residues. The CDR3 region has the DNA TGCAGCGTTGGGAACAGGGGAGGCGAGCAGTACTTC. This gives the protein CSVGNRGGEQYF.

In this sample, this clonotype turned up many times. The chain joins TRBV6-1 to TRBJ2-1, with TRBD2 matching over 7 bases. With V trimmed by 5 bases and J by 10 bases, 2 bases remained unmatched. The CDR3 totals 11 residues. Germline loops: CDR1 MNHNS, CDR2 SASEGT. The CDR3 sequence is CASSSLAEQFF. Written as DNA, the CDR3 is TGTGCCAGCAGTTCACTAGCGGAGCAGTTCTTC.

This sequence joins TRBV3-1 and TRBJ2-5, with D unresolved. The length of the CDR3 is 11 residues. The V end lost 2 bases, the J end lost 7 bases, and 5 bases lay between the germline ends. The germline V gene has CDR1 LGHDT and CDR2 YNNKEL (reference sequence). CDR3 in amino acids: CASSQSGTQYF. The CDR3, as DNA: TGTGCCAGCAGCCAATCGGGGACCCAGTACTTC.

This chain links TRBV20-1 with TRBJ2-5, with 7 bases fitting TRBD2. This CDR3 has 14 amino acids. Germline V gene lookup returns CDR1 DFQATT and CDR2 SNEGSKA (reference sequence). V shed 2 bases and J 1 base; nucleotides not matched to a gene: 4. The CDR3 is CSARLGRAQETQYF. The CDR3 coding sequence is TGCAGTGCTAGATTGGGGAGGGCCCAAGAGACCCAGTACTTC.

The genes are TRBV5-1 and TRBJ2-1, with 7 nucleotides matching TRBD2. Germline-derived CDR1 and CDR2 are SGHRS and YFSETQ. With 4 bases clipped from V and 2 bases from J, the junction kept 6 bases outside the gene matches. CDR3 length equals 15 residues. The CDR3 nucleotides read TGCGCCAGCAGCCTCAAGCGGGGTCCCTACAATGAGCAGTTCTTC. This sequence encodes CASSLKRGPYNEQFF.

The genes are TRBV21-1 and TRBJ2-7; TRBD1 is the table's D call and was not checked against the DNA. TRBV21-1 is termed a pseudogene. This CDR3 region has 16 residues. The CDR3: CASSKDDRPQSYEQYF. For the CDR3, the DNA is TGTGCCAGCAGCAAAGACGACAGGCCCCAGTCCTACGAGCAGTACTTC.

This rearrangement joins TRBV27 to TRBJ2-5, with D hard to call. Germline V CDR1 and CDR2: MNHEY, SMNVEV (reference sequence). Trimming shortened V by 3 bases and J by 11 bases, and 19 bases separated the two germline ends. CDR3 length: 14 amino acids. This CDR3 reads CASSFPGLSAGQYF. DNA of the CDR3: TGTGCCAGCAGTTTCCCGGGCCTCTCGGCCGGGCAGTACTTC.

The CDR3 sequence is CASSPVRTKETQYF. For the CDR3, the DNA is TGTGCCAGCAGCCCGGTGCGGACTAAAGAGACCCAGTACTTC. This chain connects TRBV7-2 to TRBJ2-5; perhaps TRBD2 as D (6 bases). Looked up from germline, CDR1 is SGHTA and CDR2 is FQGNSA. V was cut by 5 bases and J by 3 bases, with 13 bases left in between. CDR3 size: 14 residues. Variable domain in full (rest from reference TRBV7-2 and TRBJ2-5): GAGVSQSPSNKVTEKGKDVELRCDPISGHTALYWYRQSLGQGLEFLIYFQGNSAPDKSGLPSDRFSAERTGGSVSTLTIQRTQQEDSAVYLCASSPVRTKETQYFGPGTRLLVL.

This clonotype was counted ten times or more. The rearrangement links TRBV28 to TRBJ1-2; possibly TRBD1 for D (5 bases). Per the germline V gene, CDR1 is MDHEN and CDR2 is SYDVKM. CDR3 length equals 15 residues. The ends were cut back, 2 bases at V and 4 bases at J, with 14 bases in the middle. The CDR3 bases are TGTGCCAGCAGTTTAGGGGGGGAAGTCGGCTATGGCTACACCTTC. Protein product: CASSLGGEVGYGYTF.

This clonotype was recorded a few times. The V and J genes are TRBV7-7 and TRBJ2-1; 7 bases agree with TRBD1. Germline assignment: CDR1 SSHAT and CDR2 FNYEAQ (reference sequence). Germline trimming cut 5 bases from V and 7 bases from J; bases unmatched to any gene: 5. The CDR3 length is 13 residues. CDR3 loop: CASSADRVNEQFF. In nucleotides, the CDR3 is TGTGCCAGCAGCGCAGACAGGGTGAATGAGCAGTTCTTC.

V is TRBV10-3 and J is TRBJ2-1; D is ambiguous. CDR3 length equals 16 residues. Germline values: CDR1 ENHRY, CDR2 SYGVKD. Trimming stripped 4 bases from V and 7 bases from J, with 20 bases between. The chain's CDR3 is CAISALTDPPGNEQFF. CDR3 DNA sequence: TGTGCCATCAGTGCCCTTACGGACCCCCCCGGGAATGAGCAGTTCTTC.